These 31 T cell receptor beta chains came from one sample sequenced in a study of graft-versus-host responses after intestinal transplantation. Their target antigens are unknown. This table comes from immunoSEQ multiplex PCR, and its TCRdb copy is limited to in-frame clones, with some not included. The sample includes some 97,000 clones, about 90% seen only once; the top ten take around 0.98%. Specimen: unstimulated CD4+ T cells sorted from spleen or lymph node cells, collected before transplant. Receptor source: a human donor who was the organ donor for an intestinal transplant.

The chain carries TRBV6-5 and TRBJ1-1; 7 bases agree with TRBD1. This CDR3 has 13 amino acids. The germline V gene encodes CDR1 MNHEY and CDR2 SVGAGI. Germline trimming cut 6 bases from V and 7 bases from J; bases unmatched to any gene: 8. This CDR3 is CASRRGQAGEAFF. The CDR3 nucleotides read TGTGCCAGCAGGAGGGGGCAGGCGGGTGAAGCTTTCTTT.

The gene calls are TRBV7-8 and TRBJ2-3, with a tentative D call TRBD1 (6 bases). Germline V lookup: CDR1 SGHVS, CDR2 FQNEAQ. This CDR3 contains 12 residues. The V gene lost 4 bases and the J gene lost 13 bases, with 15 bases spanning the gap. In DNA, the CDR3 is TGTGCCAGCAGCTCGGTAACAGGGATTAAGTATTTT. It codes for CASSSVTGIKYF.

The V call is TRBV5-5, the J call TRBJ1-6; the D gene is possibly TRBD1 (6 bases). Germline CDR1 reads SGHKS; CDR2 reads YYEKEE (reference sequence). CDR3 length: 15 amino acids. V was trimmed by 7 bases and J by 4 bases, leaving 15 bases between them. The DNA for the CDR3 is TGTGCCAGCTGTTCGGGACACCTGTATAATTCACCCCTCCACTTT. Protein: CASCSGHLYNSPLHF.

This chain links TRBV18 with TRBJ1-2, with D unclear. Per the germline V gene, CDR1 is KGHSH and CDR2 is LQKENI. The ends were cut back, 4 bases at V and 1 base at J, with 13 bases in the middle. The CDR3 contains 15 residues. DNA for the CDR3: TGTGCCAGCTCACAACAGCCCCAGAATAACTATGGCTACACCTTC. Translated, it gives CASSQQPQNNYGYTF.

CDR3 loop: CASSLDRTDTQYF. The CDR3 DNA reads TGTGCCAGCAGCTTAGATCGCACAGATACGCAGTATTTT. The chain is built from TRBV7-2 and TRBJ2-3; D gene unclear. This CDR3 comprises 13 residues. Looked up from germline, CDR1 is SGHTA and CDR2 is FQGNSA. Trimming pared 1 base from V and 1 base from J, leaving 3 bases between. Variable domain in full (rest from reference TRBV7-2 and TRBJ2-3): GAGVSQSPSNKVTEKGKDVELRCDPISGHTALYWYRQSLGQGLEFLIYFQGNSAPDKSGLPSDRFSAERTGGSVSTLTIQRTQQEDSAVYLCASSLDRTDTQYFGPGTRLTVL.

This chain connects TRBV4-2 to TRBJ1-5, with D perhaps TRBD1 (5 bases). Trimming shortened V by 0 bases and J by 0 bases, and 18 bases separated the two germline ends. In germline, CDR1 is LGHNA, CDR2 YNFKEQ. CDR3 length: 19 residues. The CDR3 spells CASSQDGFGTVHSNQPQHF. CDR3 in DNA: TGTGCCAGCAGCCAAGATGGATTCGGGACTGTCCATAGCAATCAGCCCCAGCATTTT.

The rearrangement links TRBV27 to TRBJ2-6; 7 nucleotides line up with TRBD1. Trimming removed 2 bases from V and 4 bases from J; junction bases left unmatched: 11. This CDR3 comprises 18 residues. Germline V gene sequence: CDR1 MNHEY, CDR2 SMNVEV (reference sequence). In DNA form, the CDR3 reads TGTGCCAGCAGTTTACGTACGACAGGGACGGGAGGGGCCAACGTCCTGACTTTC. Protein sequence: CASSLRTTGTGGANVLTF.

This clone was detected a few times. The chain couples TRBV10-3 to TRBJ2-2; tentative D call: TRBD1 (6 bases). Germline CDR1 reads ENHRY; CDR2 reads SYGVKD. This CDR3 region has 13 residues. V was cut by 3 bases and J by 5 bases, with 7 bases left in between. CDR3 bases: TGTGCCATCAGTGAAGGGGGAACCGGGGAGCTGTTTTTT. Its protein is CAISEGGTGELFF.

CDR3 amino acids: CASSQGPTAFAYNEQFF. Here the CDR3 DNA reads TGTGCCAGCAGCCAAGGACCCACAGCGTTCGCCTACAATGAGCAGTTCTTC. V is TRBV7-3 and J is TRBJ2-1; unclear D gene. The germline V gene has CDR1 SGHTA and CDR2 FQGTGA. The CDR3 contains 17 residues. The V gene lost 5 bases and the J gene lost 2 bases, with 19 bases spanning the gap.

This chain connects TRBV5-1 to TRBJ1-1, with TRBD1 as a possible D gene (6 bases). Between the trimmed V and J ends, which lost 6 bases and 1 base, there was a span of 16 bases. CDR3 length: 15 amino acids. Germline V lookup: CDR1 SGHRS, CDR2 YFSETQ. The CDR3: CASNDDPTGNTEAFF. The CDR3 DNA reads TGCGCCAGCAACGACGATCCGACAGGGAACACTGAAGCTTTCTTT.

V gene TRBV27 combines with J gene TRBJ2-5; 9 nucleotides agree with TRBD2. This CDR3 has 17 residues. Trimming removed 3 bases from V and 2 bases from J; junction bases left unmatched: 10. In germline, CDR1 is MNHEY, CDR2 SMNVEV (reference sequence). CDR3 sequence (DNA): TGTGCCAGCAGTTTTTCCATGACTAGCGGCACTCAAGAGACCCAGTACTTC. As protein: CASSFSMTSGTQETQYF.

The CDR3 DNA sequence: TGTGCCAGCAGCAGCAGCGGGGCATACAATGAGCAGTTCTTC. Its translation is CASSSSGAYNEQFF. The V and J genes are TRBV28 and TRBJ2-1, with 7 positions matching TRBD2. The germline V gene has CDR1 MDHEN and CDR2 SYDVKM. The CDR3 is 14 amino acids. Losses at the gene ends were 6 bases for V and 4 bases for J; bases not matched to a gene: 6. Full variable domain (missing parts from reference TRBV28 and TRBJ2-1): DVKVTQSSRYLVKRTGEKVFLECVQDMDHENMFWYRQDPGLGLRLIYFSYDVKMKEKGDIPEGYSVSREKKERFSLILESASTNQTSMYLCASSSSGAYNEQFFGPGTRLTVL.

The chain joins TRBV6-6 to TRBJ1-2; D is unresolved. The CDR3 consists of 14 residues. Germline CDR1 and CDR2: MNHNY and SVGAGI (reference sequence). Deletions cut 4 bases from V and 13 bases from J, with 22 bases between. The CDR3 DNA reads as TGTGCCAGCAGTTTCGTTCAGGCTTCGAGGGTCCTCACCTTC. This gives the protein CASSFVQASRVLTF.

For the CDR3, the DNA is TGTGCCAGCAGAGTTCTTACAGGGGAAAGTCAGCCCCAGCATTTT. This codes for CASRVLTGESQPQHF. This chain connects TRBV28 to TRBJ1-5; the match to TRBD1 covers 7 bases. Trimming took 6 bases from V and 6 from J; bases not matched to a gene: 11. The CDR3 has 15 residues. Germline assignment: CDR1 MDHEN and CDR2 SYDVKM.

This clone occurred once. The rearrangement uses TRBV28 and TRBJ1-2; no clear D. Germline V gene sequence: CDR1 MDHEN, CDR2 SYDVKM. There are 16 residues in the CDR3. Trimming removed 3 bases at V and 4 bases at J, with 18 bases between. The CDR3 is CASSFLGSRGSYGYTF. Here the CDR3 DNA reads TGTGCCAGCAGTTTCTTGGGTTCAAGAGGAAGCTATGGCTACACCTTC.

The gene calls are TRBV19 and TRBJ2-5, with unresolved D. Trimming removed 1 base from V and 3 bases from J, with 6 bases in between. CDR3 length equals 13 residues. Germline assignment: CDR1 LNHDA and CDR2 SQIVND (reference sequence). The CDR3 DNA is TGTGCCAGTAGTATAGGGACGGAAGAGACCCAGTACTTC. Translated, it gives CASSIGTEETQYF.

The rearrangement links TRBV5-6 to TRBJ1-1; D is possibly TRBD1 (6 bases). The V end lost 2 bases, the J end lost 0 bases, and 17 bases lay between the germline ends. Germline values: CDR1 SGHDT, CDR2 YYEEEE. The length of the CDR3 is 17 residues. This CDR3 is CASSFLTWTAMNTEAFF. CDR3 sequence (DNA): TGTGCCAGCAGCTTTTTAACCTGGACAGCCATGAACACTGAAGCTTTCTTT.

This clone was seen a single time. At the DNA level, this CDR3 is encoded by other sequences in the same sample as well. The rearrangement joins TRBV7-8 to TRBJ1-5, with D uncertain. CDR3 length equals 16 residues. From germline, CDR1 is SGHVS and CDR2 FQNEAQ. Trimming left V 5 bases short and J 3 bases short, with 17 bases between. In nucleotides, the CDR3 is TGTGCCAGCAGCCCCGGCTTCACGACCAACAATCAGCCCCAGCATTTT. Its translation is CASSPGFTTNNQPQHF.

This clone was seen once. The chain uses TRBV5-1 and TRBJ1-6, with D maybe TRBD1 (5 bases). V was trimmed by 6 bases and J by 8 bases, leaving 15 bases between them. The CDR3 is 14 amino acids. Germline V lookup: CDR1 SGHRS, CDR2 YFSETQ. In nucleotides, the CDR3 is TGCGCCAGCAAGGTGGGGGGATCGGATTCACCCCTCCACTTT. It specifies CASKVGGSDSPLHF.

The chain combines TRBV5-5 with TRBJ1-4, with D unclear. Germline CDR1 and CDR2: SGHKS and YYEKEE (reference sequence). V was pared by 3 bases and J by 13 bases, with 10 bases between. The CDR3 has 11 amino acids. CDR3 region: CASSSAGGLFF. Written as DNA, the CDR3 is TGTGCCAGCAGCTCTGCGGGAGGACTGTTTTTT.

The chain is built from TRBV27 and TRBJ2-3; D assignment may be TRBD1 or TRBD2 (5 bases each). Germline assignment: CDR1 MNHEY and CDR2 SMNVEV (reference sequence). Between the trimmed V and J ends, which lost 5 bases and 2 bases, there was a span of 17 bases. The CDR3 has 16 residues. The CDR3 DNA reads as TGTGCCAGCAGTGCCGAGGGGTTCCCTGTCACAGATACGCAGTATTTT. This translates into CASSAEGFPVTDTQYF.

This rearrangement joins TRBV5-1 to TRBJ1-4; no clear D. The CDR3 length is 14 residues. The germline gives CDR1 SGHRS, CDR2 YFSETQ. Trimming stripped 4 bases from V and 4 bases from J, with 11 bases between. The CDR3, as DNA: TGCGCCAGCAGCAAACAGACTCTTAATGAAAAACTGTTTTTT. As protein: CASSKQTLNEKLFF.

The gene calls are TRBV4-1 and TRBJ2-3, with 11 bases identical to TRBD2. J lost 4 bases, V lost 4 bases, and 7 bases had no gene match. The CDR3 contains 16 residues. Looked up from germline, CDR1 is MGHRA and CDR2 is YSYEKL. The CDR3 reads CASSLSIAGGADTQYF. CDR3 coding DNA: TGCGCCAGCAGCCTCTCCATAGCGGGGGGGGCAGATACGCAGTATTTT.

The V gene is TRBV28, the J gene TRBJ2-5, with TRBD1 identical over 7 bases. Germline assignment: CDR1 MDHEN and CDR2 SYDVKM. With 6 bases clipped from V and 6 bases from J, the junction kept 13 bases outside the gene matches. The CDR3 loop spans 15 amino acids. The CDR3: CASRVRDRASQTQYF. The CDR3 DNA follows: TGTGCCAGCAGGGTTCGAGACAGGGCATCGCAGACCCAGTACTTC.

This chain links TRBV7-4 with TRBJ2-7; 8 bases are shared with TRBD2. CDR1 is SGHVT and CDR2 is SQSDAQ in the germline V gene. Unmatched junction bases numbered 6, after V lost 3 bases and J lost 2 bases. The CDR3 extends over 15 amino acids. The CDR3 coding sequence is TGTGCCAGCAGCTTCTGGACTAGCCCACCCTACGAGCAGTACTTC. Amino acids: CASSFWTSPPYEQYF.

In this sample, this clone turned up a few times. This chain joins TRBV10-3 and TRBJ2-1, with TRBD1 matching 10 bases. The trim removed 11 bases at V and 7 bases at J, leaving 8 bases unmatched. This CDR3 comprises 13 residues. The V gene's germline CDR1 is ENHRY and CDR2 SYGVKD. The CDR3, as DNA: TGTGCCCTAAGACAGGGGGCTAATAATGAGCAGTTCTTC. Translation: CALRQGANNEQFF.

The chain has TRBV7-3 and TRBJ2-5; tentative D call: TRBD2 (6 bases). The CDR3 length is 14 residues. Germline CDR1 and CDR2: SGHTA and FQGTGA. V was pared by 5 bases and J by 4 bases, with 14 bases between. The CDR3 reads CASSRRAGRETQYF. The CDR3 DNA follows: TGTGCCAGCAGCCGGAGGGCGGGGCGAGAGACCCAGTACTTC.

The chain has TRBV6-6 and TRBJ2-7, with D tentatively TRBD2 (6 bases). Between the trimmed V and J ends, which lost 6 bases and 0 bases, there was a span of 15 bases. CDR3 length equals 15 residues. Germline CDR1 and CDR2: MNHNY and SVGAGI (reference sequence). CDR3 residues: CASSRSGFNSYEQYF. For the CDR3, the DNA is TGTGCCAGCAGCCGTAGCGGATTTAACTCCTACGAGCAGTACTTC.

The V gene is TRBV28, the J gene TRBJ1-1; D gene ambiguous. V was trimmed by 4 bases and J by 5 bases, leaving 8 bases between them. The CDR3 spans 12 residues. Germline assignment: CDR1 MDHEN and CDR2 SYDVKM. This CDR3 is CASSSVGTEAFF. CDR3 in DNA: TGTGCCAGCAGTTCGGTGGGAACTGAAGCTTTCTTT.

The rearrangement uses TRBV19 and TRBJ2-7; D perhaps matches TRBD1 (5 bases). The germline gives CDR1 LNHDA, CDR2 SQIVND (reference sequence). With 8 bases removed from V and 5 bases from J, the gap between germline ends came to 16 bases. The CDR3 is made up of 13 amino acids. This chain's CDR3 is CASGPTGKNEQYF. The CDR3 nucleotides read TGTGCCAGTGGGCCAACAGGCAAGAACGAGCAGTACTTC.

V gene TRBV10-3 combines with J gene TRBJ1-6, with 10 bases lining up with TRBD1. The CDR3 has 16 amino acids. The V and J ends lost 6 bases and 7 bases, in that order; junction bases with no gene match: 9. Germline CDR1 reads ENHRY; CDR2 reads SYGVKD. The CDR3 is CAIRGTGEGKNSPLHF. Here the CDR3 DNA reads TGTGCCATCAGGGGGACAGGGGAAGGAAAAAATTCACCCCTCCACTTT.